One and the same sample provided the 25 T cell receptor beta chains below, sequenced in a study of cytomegalovirus exposure and HLA in healthy donors. PCR employed 60 Vbeta and 13 Jbeta primers. Data came from immunoSEQ multiplex PCR; TCRdb stores just in-frame clones and leaves some out. The data hold roughly 150,000 clones, with about 72% observed a single time. The sequenced material came from PBMCs. These receptor sequences come from a man aged 50-59 years in good health and CMV-seropositive.

The rearrangement joins TRBV7-6 to TRBJ1-1, with unresolved D. Trimming removed 5 bases from V and 1 base from J, with 11 bases in between. Germline CDR1 SGHVS, CDR2 FNYEAQ. The CDR3 sequence is 14 residues long. The CDR3, as DNA: TGTGCCAGCAGCCCAAATACAGCGAACACTGAAGCTTTCTTT. Its protein product is CASSPNTANTEAFF.

This clone was counted a single time. CDR3 DNA: TGTGCCAGGTCCCTGCGCGAGCAGTACTTC. This codes for CARSLREQYF. The chain combines TRBV6-6 with TRBJ2-7, with D unresolved. V was clipped by 9 bases and J by 6 bases, with 9 bases between them. CDR3 length equals 10 residues. From germline, CDR1 is MNHNY and CDR2 SVGAGI (reference sequence).

V and J are TRBV5-1 and TRBJ1-1; D remains ambiguous. V lost 2 bases and J 4 bases, leaving 9 bases between the germline ends. Per germline, CDR1 SGHRS and CDR2 YFSETQ. The CDR3 loop spans 13 amino acids. The CDR3 protein is CASSFGSSTEAFF. The CDR3 DNA reads TGCGCCAGCAGCTTTGGGAGTAGCACTGAAGCTTTCTTT.

The V gene is TRBV7-2, the J gene TRBJ1-1; D gene uncertain. The CDR3 is 15 amino acids. V shed 1 base and J shed 7 bases, with 16 bases lying between them. The germline V gene has CDR1 SGHTA and CDR2 FQGNSA. CDR3 residues: CASSLGHSTTLEAFF. In DNA, the CDR3 is TGTGCCAGCAGCTTAGGACACTCAACCACCCTTGAAGCTTTCTTT.

The V and J genes are TRBV28 and TRBJ1-1, with 7 bases that match TRBD1. The CDR3 is made up of 18 amino acids. V lost 6 bases to trimming and J lost 4 bases; unmatched junction nucleotides: 20. The germline gives CDR1 MDHEN, CDR2 SYDVKM. The CDR3 sequence: CASSPRYPQTGWSTEAFF. CDR3 DNA: TGTGCCAGCAGCCCGAGATACCCTCAGACAGGGTGGAGCACTGAAGCTTTCTTT.

The chain links TRBV11-2 to TRBJ1-4, with 8 bases matching TRBD1. CDR1 and CDR2 (germline): SGHAT, FQNNGV. Unmatched junction bases numbered 8, after V lost 1 base and J lost 7 bases. This CDR3 is built from 16 residues. Here the CDR3 DNA reads TGTGCCAGCAGCTTAGCTCAGGGGGCAGTAGGTGAAAAACTGTTTTTT. This gives the protein CASSLAQGAVGEKLFF.

This clone was counted only a few times. This rearrangement joins TRBV18 to TRBJ2-5; D is undetermined. The CDR3 has 13 residues. Per germline, CDR1 KGHSH and CDR2 LQKENI. V shed 6 bases and J shed 3 bases, with 11 bases lying between them. The CDR3 coding sequence is TGTGCCAGCTCCCTTGGAGTTAAAGAGACCCAGTACTTC. Translation: CASSLGVKETQYF.

V usage is TRBV10-2 and J usage is TRBJ2-7, with a tentative D call TRBD1 (5 bases). Germline-derived CDR1 and CDR2 are WSHSY and SAAADI. Between the trimmed V and J ends, which lost 0 bases and 2 bases, there was a span of 5 bases. The CDR3 runs 13 residues. CDR3 nucleotides: TGCGCCAGCAGTGAGTCCAGGGCCTACGAGCAGTACTTC. Its translation is CASSESRAYEQYF.

This clone has only one observation. The chain employs TRBV27 and TRBJ1-5; D not certain. The germline V gene encodes CDR1 MNHEY and CDR2 SMNVEV (reference sequence). V was pared by 3 bases and J by 9 bases, with 15 bases between. The CDR3 has 14 amino acids. CDR3 coding DNA: TGTGCCAGCAGTTTTCGGGGTTTCGCGGGGCCCCAGCATTTT. It yields the protein CASSFRGFAGPQHF.

This sequence joins TRBV6-1 and TRBJ2-5, with TRBD2 matching 10 bases. With V trimmed by 2 bases and J by 1 base, 7 bases remained unmatched. Germline assignment: CDR1 MNHNS and CDR2 SASEGT. The CDR3 length is 17 residues. CDR3 bases: TGTGCCAGCAGTGAACAGAGTAGCGGGGGGCCCCAAGAGACCCAGTACTTC. Its translation: CASSEQSSGGPQETQYF.

This chain connects TRBV28 to TRBJ2-6; 13 nucleotides match TRBD2. Per germline, CDR1 MDHEN and CDR2 SYDVKM. With 6 bases clipped from V and 0 bases from J, the junction kept 11 bases outside the gene matches. There are 20 residues in the CDR3. The CDR3 DNA reads as TGTGCCAGCAGCCTCCCTGGACTAGCGGGGGCCCGCTCTGGGGCCAACGTCCTGACTTTC. Its protein is CASSLPGLAGARSGANVLTF.

The rearrangement links TRBV19 to TRBJ2-5; 8 bases map to TRBD1. V shed 4 bases and J 4 bases; nucleotides not matched to a gene: 8. The CDR3 is 15 amino acids. Germline V gives CDR1 LNHDA, CDR2 SQIVND (reference sequence). For the CDR3, the DNA is TGTGCCAGTAGTACGGGACAGGATATTCGAGAGACCCAGTACTTC. Translation: CASSTGQDIRETQYF.

The chain is built from TRBV29-1 and TRBJ1-4; D call uncertain. CDR3 length: 14 amino acids. Trimming removed 3 bases at V and 5 bases at J, with 13 bases between. Germline CDR1 is SQVTM and CDR2 is ANQGSEA. In DNA, the CDR3 is TGCAGCGTTGACCTTGGCGGAAAGAATGAAAAACTGTTTTTT. Encoded protein: CSVDLGGKNEKLFF.

This clone was observed a handful of times. This specimen includes other DNA sequences encoding the same CDR3. The J gene is TRBJ1-5, the V gene TRBV5-4; D is unclear. CDR3 size: 15 residues. The germline V gene has CDR1 SGHNT and CDR2 YYREEE (reference sequence). V lost 4 bases and J lost 0, with 11 bases in between. The CDR3 loop is CASSLGGGSNQPQHF. The CDR3 region has the DNA TGTGCCAGCAGCCTGGGCGGAGGTAGCAATCAGCCCCAGCATTTT.

The CDR3 reads CASRPTGGAETQYF. For the CDR3, the DNA is TGTGCCAGCAGGCCTACAGGGGGCGCGGAGACCCAGTACTTC. V is TRBV11-1 and J is TRBJ2-5; TRBD1 agrees at 9 bases. V was pared by 6 bases and J by 5 bases, with 7 bases of the junction left unmatched. The germline V gene encodes CDR1 SGHAT and CDR2 FQDESV (reference sequence). The CDR3 has 14 amino acids.

This clone occurred a few times. The rearrangement uses TRBV6-1 and TRBJ1-1, with a weak D call TRBD1 (6 bases). The CDR3 is 16 residues long. V was shortened by 3 bases and J by 2 bases, with 16 bases between the two germline ends. Germline V CDR1 and CDR2: MNHNS, SASEGT. CDR3 in amino acids: CASSERLSGANTEAFF. CDR3 in DNA: TGTGCCAGCAGTGAGAGGTTGTCAGGGGCCAACACTGAAGCTTTCTTT.

CDR3 sequence reads: CASSVSESGVYYGYTF. CDR3 DNA sequence: TGTGCCAGCAGCGTATCCGAGTCCGGGGTTTATTATGGCTACACCTTC. This sequence joins TRBV9 and TRBJ1-2; D ambiguous. This CDR3 region has 16 residues. Trimming cost V 1 base and J 5 bases, with 18 bases left between them. The germline V gene has CDR1 SGDLS and CDR2 YYNGEE.

The chain is built from TRBV10-1 and TRBJ2-3; D may be TRBD2 (6 bases). V shed 9 bases and J shed 4 bases, with 17 bases lying between them. This CDR3 spans 14 amino acids. The germline V gene has CDR1 WNHNN and CDR2 SYGVQD (reference sequence). CDR3 sequence (DNA): TGCGCCAGATCCTGGGGGGATGGGCCAGATACGCAGTATTTT. This gives the protein CARSWGDGPDTQYF.

The CDR3 reads CASSSTGWTEAFF. DNA of the CDR3: TGTGCCAGCAGTTCGACAGGGTGGACTGAAGCTTTCTTT. The chain combines TRBV27 with TRBJ1-1, with 7 bases matching TRBD1. The CDR3 totals 13 residues. V dropped 4 bases and J dropped 5; count of bases not matched to a gene: 4. Germline V CDR1 and CDR2: MNHEY, SMNVEV (reference sequence).

This clone was counted once. V gene TRBV7-8 combines with J gene TRBJ2-4; 7 bases agree with TRBD1. This CDR3 region has 17 residues. Germline V lookup: CDR1 SGHVS, CDR2 FQNEAQ. Trimming removed 3 bases from V and 0 bases from J; junction bases left unmatched: 8. The CDR3 loop reads CASSLTGPGLAKNIQYF. As DNA, the CDR3 is TGTGCCAGCAGCTTGACAGGGCCCGGACTAGCCAAAAACATTCAGTACTTC.

This chain links TRBV29-1 with TRBJ2-3, with 11 bases lining up with TRBD2. V dropped 4 bases and J dropped 2; count of bases not matched to a gene: 5. The CDR3 length is 15 residues. The germline CDR1 and CDR2 sequences are SQVTM and ANQGSEA. Here the CDR3 reads CSVGGLAGPTDTQYF. For the CDR3, the DNA is TGCAGCGTTGGAGGACTAGCGGGCCCCACAGATACGCAGTATTTT.

The rearrangement links TRBV7-6 to TRBJ1-2; 9 bases match TRBD1. The germline V gene has CDR1 SGHVS and CDR2 FNYEAQ. The CDR3 totals 15 residues. V trimming: 1 base; J trimming: 2 bases; junction bases outside the gene matches: 2. The CDR3 loop is CASSLDGTGNYGYTF. CDR3 coding DNA: TGTGCCAGCAGCTTAGACGGGACAGGGAACTATGGCTACACCTTC.

There are a few counts of this clone. The rearrangement joins TRBV5-6 to TRBJ1-3; a possible D gene is TRBD1 (5 bases). The length of the CDR3 is 14 residues. Germline V CDR1 and CDR2: SGHDT, YYEEEE. Trimming left V 0 bases short and J 1 base short, with 5 bases between. CDR3 in DNA: TGTGCCAGCAGCTTGGGGACATCTGGAAACACCATATATTTT. It specifies CASSLGTSGNTIYF.

The chain links TRBV5-1 to TRBJ2-7, with 14 bases matching TRBD2. Per the germline V gene, CDR1 is SGHRS and CDR2 is YFSETQ. V shed 2 bases and J 4 bases; nucleotides not matched to a gene: 11. The CDR3 runs to 18 residues. DNA for the CDR3: TGCGCCAGCAGCTTAAGTCCCGGGACTAGCGGGGGAGTATACGAGCAGTACTTC. Encoded protein: CASSLSPGTSGGVYEQYF.

The chain recombines TRBV27 with TRBJ2-3; 11 nucleotides line up with TRBD1. This CDR3 is 16 amino acids long. The V gene's germline CDR1 is MNHEY and CDR2 SMNVEV (reference sequence). The J segment lost 2 bases and the V segment lost 2 bases, leaving 3 bases of the junction unmatched. CDR3 nucleotide sequence: TGTGCCAGCAGTTTAAGGGGACAGGGGGTCACAGATACGCAGTATTTT. Translation gives CASSLRGQGVTDTQYF.